This T cell receptor beta chain was obtained from a study of shared T cell receptors in the human thymus. This CDR3 comprises 17 residues. The V end was cut by 7 bases, the J end by 2 bases, with 22 bases between. CDR1 and CDR2 (germline): SGHAT, FQNNGV. Profiling relied on immunoSEQ multiplex PCR, and the TCRdb table lists in-frame clones only, not all of them. The table shows roughly 660,000 clones, with 88% occurring only once. In addition, the sample was reused for a study of human thymus T cells. That paper adds: Donors were healthy Finnish babies undergoing corrective operations for congenital heart defects. From resections taken during corrective heart surgery, the thymus tissue was obtained. Both thymic and peripheral blood repertoires showed apparently biased V and J usage. There were highly overlapping thymic repertoires among unrelated individuals, as related research reported.

Input material: thymocytes. The chain combines TRBV11-2 with TRBJ2-3; D not certain. This TCR came from a boy under two years old with a congenital heart defect. The CDR3 region has the DNA TGTGCCAGCATCCCCCCGGCAGGTCGTGGATCCACAGATACGCAGTATTTT. Residues: CASIPPAGRGSTDTQYF. The entire variable domain, with the rest obtained from reference TRBV11-2 and TRBJ2-3, is as follows: EAGVAQSPRYKIIEKRQSVAFWCNPISGHATLYWYQQILGQGPKLLIQFQNNGVVDDSQLPKDRFSAERLKGVDSTLKIQPAKLEDSAVYLCASIPPAGRGSTDTQYFGPGTRLTVL.